A single sample gave rise to the 32 T cell receptor beta chains below, sequenced in a study of shared clonotypes between healthy human individuals. Method: immunoSEQ multiplex PCR; TCRdb's copy keeps in-frame clones and lacks some. The sample carries around 2.1 million clones, 90% to 97% recorded once. Input material: naive CD4+ T cells sorted from blood. Subset indicated: CD45RA+ positively selected. Receptor source: a man between 18 and 29 years old in good health.

This clone was recorded once. The chain employs TRBV27 and TRBJ2-7; 11 positions agree with TRBD1. This CDR3 is built from 15 residues. Germline trimming cut 5 bases from V and 4 bases from J; bases unmatched to any gene: 7. CDR1 is MNHEY, CDR2 SMNVEV, per germline (reference sequence). The CDR3 spells CASSHWTGGRYEQYF. In DNA, the CDR3 is TGTGCCAGCAGTCACTGGACAGGGGGCAGGTACGAGCAGTACTTC.

V gene TRBV10-3 combines with J gene TRBJ2-5; 7 bases are a match to TRBD1. V lost 0 bases to trimming and J lost 2 bases; unmatched junction nucleotides: 9. This CDR3 comprises 17 residues. Germline CDR1 is ENHRY and CDR2 is SYGVKD. CDR3 sequence reads: CAISESTLGGQQETQYF. CDR3 sequence (DNA): TGTGCCATCAGTGAGTCGACTCTTGGGGGACAGCAAGAGACCCAGTACTTC.

Points on this clone: This sample includes further DNA sequences coding for the same CDR3. This CDR3 reads CASSVATENTEAFF. CDR3 coding DNA: TGTGCCAGCAGCGTAGCGACAGAGAACACTGAAGCTTTCTTT. This chain links TRBV9 with TRBJ1-1; a possible D gene is TRBD1 (5 bases). Per germline, CDR1 SGDLS and CDR2 YYNGEE. This CDR3 is 14 amino acids long. V dropped 0 bases and J dropped 1 base, with 7 bases sitting between them.

This chain uses TRBV18 with TRBJ2-7; 7 bases map to TRBD1. This CDR3 comprises 14 residues. V lost 6 bases and J lost 4; bases outside the gene matches: 9. Per the germline V gene, CDR1 is KGHSH and CDR2 is LQKENI. The CDR3 DNA is TGTGCCAGCTCTCGGGACAGACTCATGTACGAGCAGTACTTC. It translates to CASSRDRLMYEQYF. Combining the CDR3 with reference TRBV18 and TRBJ2-7 gives the whole variable domain NAGVMQNPRHLVRRRGQEARLRCSPMKGHSHVYWYRQLPEEGLKFMVYLQKENIIDESGMPKERFSAEFPKEGPSILRIQQVVRGDSAAYFCASSRDRLMYEQYFGPGTRLTVT.

V and J are TRBV13 and TRBJ2-2, with TRBD1 as a possible D gene (5 bases). There are 18 residues in the CDR3. CDR1 and CDR2 (germline): PRHDT, FYEKMQ (reference sequence). Trimming took off 0 bases at V and 4 bases at J, with 18 bases between the two ends. The CDR3 DNA reads as TGTGCCAGCAGCTTAGGCAGAACAGGAAGGGGATTCACCGGGGAGCTGTTTTTT. It yields the protein CASSLGRTGRGFTGELFF.

The chain is built from TRBV10-3 and TRBJ2-1; perhaps TRBD1 as D (6 bases). This CDR3 has 15 amino acids. The V gene lost 10 bases and the J gene lost 3 bases, with 19 bases spanning the gap. Looked up from germline, CDR1 is ENHRY and CDR2 is SYGVKD. The CDR3 coding sequence is TGTGCCACGGACGAGGGGGTACTACTCTACAATGAGCAGTTCTTC. It codes for CATDEGVLLYNEQFF.

This clone was counted a single time. CDR3 coding DNA: TGTGCCAGTAGTATCAGGACAGGGCATCGTGGCTACACCTTC. Translation gives CASSIRTGHRGYTF. The rearrangement links TRBV19 to TRBJ1-2, with 8 bases lining up with TRBD1. In germline, CDR1 is LNHDA, CDR2 SQIVND (reference sequence). The CDR3 contains 14 residues. V dropped 3 bases and J dropped 7; count of bases not matched to a gene: 7.

This sequence joins TRBV6-1 and TRBJ2-7, with 8 bases identical to TRBD2. Germline CDR1 is MNHNS and CDR2 is SASEGT. Trimming took 4 bases from V and 7 from J; bases not matched to a gene: 12. The CDR3 spans 15 residues. CDR3 in DNA: TGTGCCAGCAGTGTCACCGGGACTAGTATTTATGAGCAGTACTTC. Its protein is CASSVTGTSIYEQYF.

This clone was seen a single time. The V and J genes are TRBV7-2 and TRBJ2-7; TRBD2 agrees at 11 bases. Unmatched junction bases numbered 9, after V lost 3 bases and J lost 8 bases. The CDR3 runs to 15 residues. Germline lookup yields CDR1 SGHTA and CDR2 FQGNSA. CDR3 nucleotides: TGTGCCAGCAGCTTGGGAACTAGCGGGGGTACAAAGCAGTACTTC. Translated: CASSLGTSGGTKQYF.

This chain connects TRBV13 to TRBJ2-1, with D uncertain. The CDR3 runs 13 residues. Trimming pared 2 bases from V and 4 bases from J, leaving 6 bases between. Per germline, CDR1 PRHDT and CDR2 FYEKMQ (reference sequence). This CDR3 reads CASSLRAYNEQFF. CDR3 in DNA: TGTGCCAGCAGCTTACGGGCTTACAATGAGCAGTTCTTC.

The CDR3 sequence: CASSPGHLNQPQHF. CDR3 nucleotide sequence: TGTGCCAGCTCACCGGGACACCTCAATCAGCCCCAGCATTTT. The chain links TRBV18 to TRBJ1-5; D is perhaps TRBD1 (6 bases). The CDR3 sequence is 14 residues long. Per germline, CDR1 KGHSH and CDR2 LQKENI. Trimming pared 3 bases from V and 3 bases from J, leaving 9 bases between.

V and J are TRBV2 and TRBJ2-1; TRBD2 matches 8 bases. With V trimmed by 8 bases and J by 9 bases, 15 bases remained unmatched. Germline CDR1 reads SNHLY; CDR2 reads FYNNEI. CDR3 size: 15 residues. The CDR3 loop reads CASREGPLGTGEQFF. CDR3 DNA: TGTGCCAGCCGGGAGGGACCCCTCGGTACCGGTGAGCAGTTCTTC.

The chain uses TRBV6-1 and TRBJ2-5; no reliable D call. The germline V and J ends were trimmed by 2 bases and 7 bases, with 11 bases remaining between them. The CDR3 covers 13 residues. The germline CDR1 and CDR2 sequences are MNHNS and SASEGT. Here the CDR3 reads CASSENTLGTQYF. The CDR3 DNA reads as TGTGCCAGCAGTGAAAACACCCTGGGGACCCAGTACTTC.

This chain joins TRBV27 and TRBJ2-7; weak D call: TRBD2 (5 bases). This CDR3 has 16 amino acids. Germline V gene data show CDR1 as MNHEY and CDR2 as SMNVEV (reference sequence). V gave up 0 bases and J gave up 5 bases, with 17 bases separating them. This chain's CDR3 is CASSLSYISGFHEQYF. CDR3 DNA: TGTGCCAGCAGTTTATCGTACATTTCGGGGTTCCACGAGCAGTACTTC.

The chain couples TRBV10-1 to TRBJ1-1; 7 nucleotides match TRBD1. V was pared by 0 bases and J by 0 bases, with 16 bases of the junction left unmatched. This CDR3 is 20 amino acids long. Per germline, CDR1 WNHNN and CDR2 SYGVQD (reference sequence). CDR3 protein: CASSESLGQPNGLMNTEAFF. CDR3 sequence (DNA): TGCGCCAGCAGTGAGTCGCTGGGACAGCCTAATGGACTAATGAACACTGAAGCTTTCTTT.

This rearrangement joins TRBV6-5 to TRBJ2-1, with D perhaps being TRBD1 or TRBD2 (5 bases each). V was shortened by 9 bases and J by 6 bases, with 18 bases between the two germline ends. The length of the CDR3 is 14 residues. Germline V gene lookup returns CDR1 MNHEY and CDR2 SVGAGI. CDR3 nucleotide sequence: TGTGCCAGACCGGGACGGAGGACTTGCAATGAGCAGTTCTTC. This encodes CARPGRRTCNEQFF.

This clone occurred a few times. The V gene is TRBV10-3, the J gene TRBJ1-3; TRBD1 matches 9 bases. J was trimmed by 4 bases and V by 5 bases; bases with no gene match: 6. The CDR3 has 15 residues. Germline V gene sequence: CDR1 ENHRY, CDR2 SYGVKD. CDR3: CAISSRDREGNTIYF. CDR3 sequence (DNA): TGTGCCATCAGTTCCCGGGACAGGGAAGGAAACACCATATATTTT.

This chain's CDR3 is CASSVVGYRGGTDTQYF. In DNA form, the CDR3 reads TGTGCCAGCAGCGTAGTAGGGTATCGCGGGGGCACAGATACGCAGTATTTT. This chain connects TRBV9 to TRBJ2-3, with D possibly TRBD2 on 6 matching bases. CDR1 and CDR2 from the germline V gene are SGDLS and YYNGEE. The CDR3 covers 17 residues. Trimming left V 0 bases short and J 1 base short, with 15 bases between.

This clone was observed a single time. This sequence joins TRBV20-1 and TRBJ1-1; 7 nucleotides match TRBD1. CDR1 is DFQATT, CDR2 SNEGSKA, per germline (reference sequence). V trimming: 5 bases; J trimming: 7 bases; junction bases outside the gene matches: 4. The CDR3 contains 11 residues. The CDR3 DNA reads as TGCAGTGCTCCCCGGGACAGTGAAGCTTTCTTT. Translation: CSAPRDSEAFF.

The J gene is TRBJ1-1, the V gene TRBV11-2; a possible D gene is TRBD1 (5 bases). The CDR3 extends over 16 amino acids. Trimming left V 4 bases short and J 0 bases short, with 15 bases between. The V gene's germline CDR1 is SGHAT and CDR2 FQNNGV. The CDR3 spells CASSYKGVGMNTEAFF. The CDR3 bases are TGTGCCAGCAGCTACAAAGGGGTTGGGATGAACACTGAAGCTTTCTTT.

The J gene is TRBJ2-2, the V gene TRBV25-1; 9 bases map to TRBD1. CDR3 length: 16 residues. Unmatched junction bases numbered 8, after V lost 6 bases and J lost 3 bases. Per germline, CDR1 MGHDK and CDR2 SYGVNS. The CDR3, as DNA: TGTGCCAGCAGAAAGGGGACAGGGTACCACACCGGGGAGCTGTTTTTT. It translates to CASRKGTGYHTGELFF.

The chain employs TRBV9 and TRBJ2-1; tentative D call: TRBD1 (7 bases). The CDR3 is 16 amino acids. Germline assignment: CDR1 SGDLS and CDR2 YYNGEE. V dropped 3 bases and J dropped 4 bases, with 17 bases sitting between them. This CDR3 reads CASSGETGRYYNEQFF. The CDR3 DNA follows: TGTGCCAGCAGCGGAGAGACAGGGAGGTATTACAATGAGCAGTTCTTC.

Regarding this clone: Other DNA sequences in the sample encode the same CDR3. The chain has TRBV9 and TRBJ1-4; D is uncertain. V lost 2 bases and J lost 4, with 3 bases in between. In germline, CDR1 is SGDLS, CDR2 YYNGEE. The CDR3 covers 12 residues. The CDR3 loop reads CASSVGNEKLFF. For the CDR3, the DNA is TGTGCCAGCAGCGTTGGTAATGAAAAACTGTTTTTT.

This chain uses TRBV30 with TRBJ2-7; D is ambiguous. CDR3 length: 15 amino acids. The germline gives CDR1 GTSNPN, CDR2 SVGIG (reference sequence). Trimming took off 3 bases at V and 0 bases at J, with 15 bases between the two ends. CDR3 protein: CAWSVQNLTSYEQYF. The DNA for the CDR3 is TGTGCCTGGAGCGTTCAGAACCTGACCTCCTACGAGCAGTACTTC.

The chain couples TRBV6-1 to TRBJ1-4; no clear D gene. The V end lost 5 bases, the J end lost 7 bases, and 5 bases lay between the germline ends. CDR3 length: 11 residues. Germline V gene lookup returns CDR1 MNHNS and CDR2 SASEGT. This CDR3 reads CASSPSEKLFF. The CDR3 DNA reads as TGTGCCAGCAGTCCTAGTGAAAAACTGTTTTTT.

As concerns this clone: Within the sample, other DNA sequences also encode this same CDR3. The V and J genes are TRBV6-5 and TRBJ1-2; no clear D. V was shortened by 4 bases and J by 4 bases, with 4 bases between the two germline ends. The germline CDR1 and CDR2 sequences are MNHEY and SVGAGI. The CDR3 extends over 11 amino acids. Here the CDR3 reads CASSSRYGYTF. The CDR3 bases are TGTGCCAGCAGTTCCCGCTATGGCTACACCTTC.

Remarks on this clone: Other DNA sequences in this sample translate to the same CDR3. The J gene is TRBJ1-3, the V gene TRBV18, with unresolved D. The length of the CDR3 is 14 residues. V lost 0 bases to trimming and J lost 0 bases, with 3 bases between them. Germline lookup yields CDR1 KGHSH and CDR2 LQKENI. The DNA of the CDR3 is TGTGCCAGCTCACCACCCAACTCTGGAAACACCATATATTTT. Its protein is CASSPPNSGNTIYF.

The gene calls are TRBV11-2 and TRBJ2-7, with 10 bases lining up with TRBD1. CDR1 is SGHAT and CDR2 is FQNNGV in the germline V gene. The CDR3 covers 15 residues. The trim removed 2 bases at V and 5 bases at J, leaving 6 bases unmatched. CDR3 amino acids: CASSLTGQGSHEQYF. The DNA of the CDR3 is TGTGCCAGCAGCTTAACGGGACAGGGGTCGCACGAGCAGTACTTC.

The chain carries TRBV7-2 and TRBJ1-1; weak D call: TRBD1 (6 bases). Trimming removed 4 bases from V and 0 bases from J, with 12 bases in between. This CDR3 region has 15 residues. Germline V gene data show CDR1 as SGHTA and CDR2 as FQGNSA. For the CDR3, the DNA is TGTGCCAGCAGCTCACAGGGTAACATGAACACTGAAGCTTTCTTT. Its translation is CASSSQGNMNTEAFF.

As regards this clone: In the same sample, other DNA sequences code for this CDR3. This rearrangement joins TRBV5-1 to TRBJ2-3, with D maybe TRBD2 (6 bases). V lost 1 base and J 1 base, leaving 10 bases between the germline ends. This CDR3 comprises 15 residues. CDR1 and CDR2 (germline): SGHRS, YFSETQ. The CDR3 here is CASSLRGGGTDTQYF. In nucleotides, the CDR3 is TGCGCCAGCAGCTTGCGCGGCGGGGGCACAGATACGCAGTATTTT.

The chain recombines TRBV27 with TRBJ2-5; 11 nucleotides line up with TRBD2. The germline gives CDR1 MNHEY, CDR2 SMNVEV (reference sequence). V was clipped by 4 bases and J by 3 bases; unmatched bases: 4. This CDR3 comprises 15 residues. The CDR3 loop is CASSSWGLAEETQYF. CDR3 in DNA: TGTGCCAGCAGTTCGTGGGGACTAGCGGAAGAGACCCAGTACTTC.

The chain employs TRBV30 and TRBJ1-6; D is perhaps TRBD1 (5 bases). The germline V gene has CDR1 GTSNPN and CDR2 SVGIG (reference sequence). V lost 2 bases to trimming and J lost 0 bases, with 14 bases between them. This CDR3 spans 17 amino acids. CDR3 bases: TGTGCCTGGAGTTTTGGGGACTCCAGCTCCTATAATTCACCCCTCCACTTT. This codes for CAWSFGDSSSYNSPLHF.